The entry below gives a single T cell receptor (beta chain) sequence along with its context. The antigen is undetermined. Time point here: newly diagnosed GD, antithyroid drugs for less than 3 months. The TCR library used RNA extracted from PBMCs. Assembly of TCR beta libraries relied on iRepertoire HTBI primers together with Arm-PCR of CDR3 regions. Per the study methods: Samples collectively showed some 60 TRBV and approximately 15 TRBJ segments. One entry per CDR3 protein, called by TCRdb with MiXCR from the multiplex PCR reads. TCRdb's processing, not the authors' own work, is the source of the V and J calls. The profile covers roughly 610,000 distinct CDR3 sequences, with around 15% appearing a single time and approximately 18% taken by the ten largest. The data originate from a study of regulatory T cells in long-lasting Graves disease. Whole-study findings and limits: New patients shared more than 950 public clonotypes, and persistent patients shared more, with 2,741.

The CDR3 totals 14 residues. Germline CDR1 reads DFQATT; CDR2 reads SNEGSKA (reference sequence). J lost 2 bases, V lost 0 bases, and 4 bases had no gene match. The same data also contributed to another study, on T cells in Graves' hyperthyroidism and ophthalmopathy.

The V and J genes are TRBV20-1 and TRBJ2-7; TRBD1 aligns across 7 bases. This sample comprised peripheral blood mononuclear cells (PBMCs), obtained at new diagnosis, from a patient treated with antithyroid drugs. The receptor comes from a woman under 40 with Graves disease. Here the CDR3 reads CSAREWDRPYEQYF. As DNA, the CDR3 is TGCAGTGCTAGAGAATGGGACAGACCCTACGAGCAGTACTTC.